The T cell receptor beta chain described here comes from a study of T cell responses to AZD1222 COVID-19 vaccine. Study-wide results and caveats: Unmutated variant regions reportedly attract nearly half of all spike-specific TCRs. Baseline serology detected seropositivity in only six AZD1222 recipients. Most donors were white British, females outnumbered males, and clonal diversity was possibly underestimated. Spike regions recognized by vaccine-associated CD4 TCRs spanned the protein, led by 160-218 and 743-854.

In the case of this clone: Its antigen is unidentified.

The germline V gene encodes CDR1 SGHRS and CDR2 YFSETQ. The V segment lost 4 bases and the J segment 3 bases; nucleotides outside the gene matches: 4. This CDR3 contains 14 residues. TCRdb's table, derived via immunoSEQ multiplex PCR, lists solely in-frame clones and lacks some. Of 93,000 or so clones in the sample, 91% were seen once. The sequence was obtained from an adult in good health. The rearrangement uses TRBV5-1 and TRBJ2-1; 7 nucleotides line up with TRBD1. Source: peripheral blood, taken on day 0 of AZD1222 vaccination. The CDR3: CASSPGQYYNEQFF. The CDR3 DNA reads TGCGCCAGCAGCCCGGGACAGTACTACAATGAGCAGTTCTTC.